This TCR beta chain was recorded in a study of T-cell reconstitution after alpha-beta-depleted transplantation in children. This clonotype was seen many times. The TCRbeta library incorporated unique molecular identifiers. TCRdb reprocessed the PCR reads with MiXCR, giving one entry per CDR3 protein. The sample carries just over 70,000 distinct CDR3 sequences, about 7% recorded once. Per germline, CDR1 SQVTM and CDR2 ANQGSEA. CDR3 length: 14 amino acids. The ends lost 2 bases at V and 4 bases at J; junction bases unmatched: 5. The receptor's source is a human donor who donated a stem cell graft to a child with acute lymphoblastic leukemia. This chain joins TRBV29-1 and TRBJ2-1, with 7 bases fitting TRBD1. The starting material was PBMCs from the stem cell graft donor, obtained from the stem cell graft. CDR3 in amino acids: CSVEWTGGYNEQFF. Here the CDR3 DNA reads TGCAGCGTTGAATGGACAGGCGGATACAATGAGCAGTTCTTC.